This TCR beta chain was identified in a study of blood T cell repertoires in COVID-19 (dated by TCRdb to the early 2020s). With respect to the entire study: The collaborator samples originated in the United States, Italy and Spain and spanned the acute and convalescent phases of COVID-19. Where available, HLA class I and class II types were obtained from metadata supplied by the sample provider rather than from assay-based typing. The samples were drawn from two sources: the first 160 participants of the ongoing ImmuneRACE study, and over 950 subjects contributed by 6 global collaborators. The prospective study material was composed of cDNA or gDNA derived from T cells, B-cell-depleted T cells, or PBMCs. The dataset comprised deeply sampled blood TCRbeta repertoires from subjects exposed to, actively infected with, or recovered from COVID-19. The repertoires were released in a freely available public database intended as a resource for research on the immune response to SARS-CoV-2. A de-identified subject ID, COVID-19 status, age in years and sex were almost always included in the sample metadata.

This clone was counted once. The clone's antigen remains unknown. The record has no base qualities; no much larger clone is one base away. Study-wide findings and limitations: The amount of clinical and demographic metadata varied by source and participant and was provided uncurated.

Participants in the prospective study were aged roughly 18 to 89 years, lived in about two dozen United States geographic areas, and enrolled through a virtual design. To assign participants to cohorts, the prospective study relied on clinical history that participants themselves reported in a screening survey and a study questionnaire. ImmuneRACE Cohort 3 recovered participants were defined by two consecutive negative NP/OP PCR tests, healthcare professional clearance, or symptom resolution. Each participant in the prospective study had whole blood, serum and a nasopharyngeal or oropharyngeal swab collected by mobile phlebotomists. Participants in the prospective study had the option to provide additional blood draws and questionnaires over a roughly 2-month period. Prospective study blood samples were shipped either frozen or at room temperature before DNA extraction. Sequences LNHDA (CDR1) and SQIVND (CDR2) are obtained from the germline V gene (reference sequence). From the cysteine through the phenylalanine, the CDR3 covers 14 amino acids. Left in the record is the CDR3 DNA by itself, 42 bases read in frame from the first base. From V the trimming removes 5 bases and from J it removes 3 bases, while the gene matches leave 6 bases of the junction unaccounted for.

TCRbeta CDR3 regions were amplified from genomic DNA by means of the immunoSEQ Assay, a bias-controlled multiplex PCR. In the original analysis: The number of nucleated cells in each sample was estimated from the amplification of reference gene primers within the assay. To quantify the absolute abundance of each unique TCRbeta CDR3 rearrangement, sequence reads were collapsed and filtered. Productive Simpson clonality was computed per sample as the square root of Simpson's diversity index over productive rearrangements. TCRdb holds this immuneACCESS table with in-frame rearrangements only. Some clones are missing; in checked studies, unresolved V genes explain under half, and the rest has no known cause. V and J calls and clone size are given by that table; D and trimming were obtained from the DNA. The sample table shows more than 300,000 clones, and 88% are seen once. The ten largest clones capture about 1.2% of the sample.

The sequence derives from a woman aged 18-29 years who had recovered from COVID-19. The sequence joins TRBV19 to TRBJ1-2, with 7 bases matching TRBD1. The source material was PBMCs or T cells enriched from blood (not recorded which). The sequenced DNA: TGTGCCAGTAGTCTACAGGGGATGTACTATGGCTACACCTTC. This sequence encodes CASSLQGMYYGYTF.